This entry lists 22 T cell receptor beta chains sequenced from one sample in a study of T cells in Graves' hyperthyroidism and ophthalmopathy. Regions amplified from RNA transcripts were the TCR beta CDR3 regions. TCR CDR3 underwent first-round RT-PCR with the HTBI primer set. Each CDR3 protein gets one entry after TCRdb re-called the multiplex PCR reads with MiXCR. Of over 450,000 distinct CDR3 sequences listed, approximately 17% are singletons. The sequenced material came from blood. The receptors stem from a woman aged 18 to 35 with Graves' ophthalmopathy.

This clonotype was seen more than once but under ten times. The V and J genes are TRBV5-1 and TRBJ2-1, with D tentatively TRBD2 (6 bases). The V and J ends lost 0 bases and 7 bases respectively, with 11 bases between them. This CDR3 spans 14 amino acids. The germline V gene encodes CDR1 SGHRS and CDR2 YFSETQ. The CDR3: CASSLVVSGNEQFF. In DNA form, the CDR3 reads TGCGCCAGCAGCTTGGTGGTTAGCGGTAATGAGCAGTTCTTC.

This clonotype was picked up one time. The CDR3 region is CASSKEIEVFF. The DNA for the CDR3 is TGTGCCAGCAGCAAAGAAATAGAGGTGTTTTTT. The chain joins TRBV7-9 to TRBJ2-2; D remains ambiguous. This CDR3 has 11 amino acids. V lost 5 bases, J lost 15 bases, and 13 bases lay in between. Looked up from germline, CDR1 is SEHNR and CDR2 is FQNEAQ (reference sequence).

This clonotype was detected a few times. This chain joins TRBV6-2 or TRBV6-3 and TRBJ2-2; D is perhaps TRBD2 (5 bases). Deletions cut 7 bases from V and 7 bases from J, with 16 bases between. CDR1 MNHEY and CDR2 SVGEGT come from the germline V gene. The CDR3 consists of 14 residues. This chain's CDR3 is CASTPGLAGGELFF. The CDR3, as DNA: TGTGCCAGCACCCCTGGACTCGCGGGCGGGGAGCTGTTTTTT.

A few counts support this clonotype. This CDR3 is CASSLAGQGEETQYF. The CDR3 region has the DNA TGTGCCAGCAGTTTAGCGGGACAGGGGGAAGAGACCCAGTACTTC. V gene TRBV28 combines with J gene TRBJ2-5, with 11 bases aligning to TRBD1. The V and J ends lost 2 bases and 3 bases, in that order; junction bases with no gene match: 2. In germline, CDR1 is MDHEN, CDR2 SYDVKM. This CDR3 spans 15 amino acids.

This clonotype has more than one count but fewer than ten. V is TRBV4-1 and J is TRBJ1-1, with D unclear. V was clipped by 1 base and J by 3 bases, with 15 bases between them. CDR1 is MGHRA, CDR2 YSYEKL, per germline. The CDR3 consists of 16 residues. The CDR3 nucleotides are TGCGCCAGCAGCCAAGGAGTTAGAAGAAGGGACACTGAAGCTTTCTTT. Translation gives CASSQGVRRRDTEAFF.

The V call is TRBV14, the J call TRBJ1-6; D may be TRBD1 (5 bases). The germline gives CDR1 SGHDN, CDR2 FVKESK. The V and J ends lost 7 bases and 9 bases respectively, with 13 bases between them. The length of the CDR3 is 13 residues. CDR3 nucleotides: TGTGCCAGCACCCCGGGACCCCTTTCACCCCTCCACTTT. Protein product: CASTPGPLSPLHF.

The chain uses TRBV27 and TRBJ1-2; D ambiguous. Germline V lookup: CDR1 MNHEY, CDR2 SMNVEV (reference sequence). The CDR3 loop spans 15 amino acids. Trimming stripped 2 bases from V and 2 bases from J, with 12 bases between. The CDR3 is CASSLGPAVNYGYTF. CDR3 DNA sequence: TGTGCCAGCAGTTTAGGTCCGGCCGTAAACTATGGCTACACCTTC.

This clonotype was counted between two and nine times. The chain employs TRBV27 and TRBJ2-5, with a tentative D call TRBD2 (5 bases). The CDR3 runs 13 residues. The V end was cut by 5 bases, the J end by 3 bases, with 10 bases between. In germline, CDR1 is MNHEY, CDR2 SMNVEV (reference sequence). CDR3 sequence (DNA): TGTGCCAGCAGTACCACAGCGGAAGAGACCCAGTACTTC. As protein: CASSTTAEETQYF.

This clonotype appeared many times. J is TRBJ2-5 and V is TRBV11-2, with 7 nucleotides matching TRBD2. CDR3 length equals 15 residues. Germline values: CDR1 SGHAT, CDR2 FQNNGV. V gave up 1 base and J gave up 4 bases; unmatched junction bases: 6. The DNA for the CDR3 is TGTGCCAGCAGCTTAGCGGCGGGAGTGGCAGAGACCCAGTACTTC. The encoded protein is CASSLAAGVAETQYF.

There are many counts of this clonotype. This chain uses TRBV10-2 with TRBJ2-1, with 8 bases matching TRBD2. CDR1 is WSHSY and CDR2 is SAAADI in the germline V gene. V lost 7 bases, J lost 2 bases, and 4 bases stayed unmatched. The CDR3 extends over 14 amino acids. CDR3 in amino acids: CASTLAGPYNEQFF. The CDR3 DNA follows: TGCGCCAGCACCCTAGCGGGTCCCTACAATGAGCAGTTCTTC.

The chain employs TRBV6-1 and TRBJ1-2; the D gene is possibly TRBD1 (6 bases). The CDR3 consists of 14 residues. Trimming removed 5 bases at V and 4 bases at J, with 14 bases between. The germline CDR1 and CDR2 sequences are MNHNS and SASEGT. CDR3 bases: TGTGCCAGCAGTCCGAGGGGGACCTCCTATGGCTACACCTTC. Translated, it gives CASSPRGTSYGYTF.

This clonotype was detected many times. CDR3 DNA sequence: TGTGCCAGCAGCCACAGGGAAGAGAACGAGCAGTACTTC. As protein: CASSHREENEQYF. The chain employs TRBV6-2 or TRBV6-3 and TRBJ2-7; tentative D call: TRBD1 (6 bases). The CDR3 consists of 13 residues. The germline V and J ends were trimmed by 6 bases and 5 bases, with 14 bases remaining between them. Germline CDR1 MNHEY, CDR2 SVGEGT.

This sequence joins TRBV6-1 and TRBJ2-7; D is ambiguous. The CDR3 spans 17 residues. Germline V gene data show CDR1 as MNHNS and CDR2 as SASEGT. Trimming removed 5 bases at V and 4 bases at J, with 24 bases between. The CDR3 bases are TGTGCCAGCAGTTCCAACCCTCCAAAGCAGGCCGGGTACGAGCAGTACTTC. Translated, it gives CASSSNPPKQAGYEQYF.

This chain connects TRBV27 to TRBJ2-1; D possibly corresponds to TRBD2 (6 bases). There are 15 residues in the CDR3. CDR1 MNHEY and CDR2 SMNVEV come from the germline V gene (reference sequence). V was shortened by 3 bases and J by 6 bases, with 15 bases between the two germline ends. This CDR3 is CASSFPGRGINEQFF. Here the CDR3 DNA reads TGTGCCAGCAGTTTTCCCGGACGGGGGATCAATGAGCAGTTCTTC.

This clonotype has only a few counts. V and J are TRBV6-2 or TRBV6-3 and TRBJ1-6; no reliable D call. This CDR3 spans 14 amino acids. CDR1 MNHEY and CDR2 SVGEGT come from the germline V gene. V lost 4 bases and J lost 10, with 14 bases in between. CDR3 in amino acids: CASSLGFPDSPLHF. In nucleotides, the CDR3 is TGTGCCAGCAGTTTGGGCTTTCCTGACTCACCCCTCCACTTT.

In its sample, this clonotype was seen many times. The chain joins TRBV28 to TRBJ2-7, with TRBD1 matching 8 bases. The CDR3 length is 17 residues. Trimming cost V 6 bases and J 0 bases; bases outside gene matches: 13. The germline gives CDR1 MDHEN, CDR2 SYDVKM. The CDR3 nucleotides are TGTGCCAGCAGCCCATCTTGGACAGGGCTGAGCTCCTACGAGCAGTACTTC. Protein: CASSPSWTGLSSYEQYF.

The sample holds many counts of this clonotype. V is TRBV30 and J is TRBJ1-2; D remains ambiguous. Germline V lookup: CDR1 GTSNPN, CDR2 SVGIG (reference sequence). The CDR3 loop spans 13 amino acids. Deletions cut 1 base from V and 2 bases from J, with 8 bases between. The CDR3 coding sequence is TGTGCCTGGAGTGAGTCAGGAAACTATGGCTACACCTTC. Its translation is CAWSESGNYGYTF.

The chain joins TRBV6-1 to TRBJ1-5; a possible D gene is TRBD1 (6 bases). Per the germline V gene, CDR1 is MNHNS and CDR2 is SASEGT. The ends were cut back, 8 bases at V and 1 base at J, with 12 bases in the middle. This CDR3 comprises 14 residues. CDR3 amino acids: CASGGGGSNQPQHF. CDR3 sequence (DNA): TGTGCCAGCGGGGGCGGGGGCAGCAATCAGCCCCAGCATTTT.

This clonotype was observed at least ten times. This CDR3 reads CASSYSGAEAFF. As DNA, the CDR3 is TGTGCCAGCAGTTACTCGGGGGCTGAAGCTTTCTTT. The chain couples TRBV6-5 to TRBJ1-1; D might be TRBD1 (5 bases). The CDR3 extends over 12 amino acids. CDR1 is MNHEY, CDR2 SVGAGI, per germline. Trimming shortened V by 0 bases and J by 6 bases, and 5 bases separated the two germline ends.

This clonotype was detected ten times or more. This rearrangement joins TRBV28 to TRBJ2-7; perhaps TRBD1 as D (6 bases). The CDR3 extends over 14 amino acids. Germline V gene lookup returns CDR1 MDHEN and CDR2 SYDVKM. V was clipped by 8 bases and J by 5 bases, with 19 bases between them. In DNA form, the CDR3 reads TGTGCCAGCGGGAGCGGCAGGGGTAAGAACGAGCAGTACTTC. Amino acids: CASGSGRGKNEQYF.

In this sample, this clonotype turned up many times. The chain recombines TRBV7-2 with TRBJ2-7, with TRBD2 matching over 11 bases. Trimming removed 5 bases from V and 2 bases from J; junction bases left unmatched: 8. Germline V gene lookup returns CDR1 SGHTA and CDR2 FQGNSA. This CDR3 has 16 amino acids. DNA of the CDR3: TGTGCCAGCAGCCCACTAGCGGGAGTTCCCCCCTACGAGCAGTACTTC. The encoded protein is CASSPLAGVPPYEQYF.

This clonotype was found many times. The chain couples TRBV11-2 to TRBJ2-3; D is uncertain. Germline loops: CDR1 SGHAT, CDR2 FQNNGV. The CDR3 runs 14 residues. Trimming removed 5 bases from V and 0 bases from J, with 9 bases in between. CDR3 sequence: CASSPPVSTDTQYF. The CDR3 DNA follows: TGTGCCAGCAGCCCGCCGGTTAGCACAGATACGCAGTATTTT.